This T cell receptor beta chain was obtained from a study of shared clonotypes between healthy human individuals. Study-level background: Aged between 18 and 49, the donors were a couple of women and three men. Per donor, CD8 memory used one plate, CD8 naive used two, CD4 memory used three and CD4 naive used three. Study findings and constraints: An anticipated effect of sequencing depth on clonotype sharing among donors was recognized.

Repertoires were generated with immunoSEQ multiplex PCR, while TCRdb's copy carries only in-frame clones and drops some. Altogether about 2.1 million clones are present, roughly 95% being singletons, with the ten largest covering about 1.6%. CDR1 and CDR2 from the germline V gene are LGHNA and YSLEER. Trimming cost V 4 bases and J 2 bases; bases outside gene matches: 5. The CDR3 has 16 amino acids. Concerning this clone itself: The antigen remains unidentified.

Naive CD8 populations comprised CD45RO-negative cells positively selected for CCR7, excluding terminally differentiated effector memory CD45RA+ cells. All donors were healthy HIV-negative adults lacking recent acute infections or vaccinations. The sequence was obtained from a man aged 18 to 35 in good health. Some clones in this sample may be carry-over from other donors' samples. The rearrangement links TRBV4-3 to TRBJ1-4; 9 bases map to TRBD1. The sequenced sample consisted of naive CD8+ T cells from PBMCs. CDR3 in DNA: TGCGCCAGCAGCCGAATTACAGGGGGCACTAATGAAAAACTGTTTTTT. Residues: CASSRITGGTNEKLFF.